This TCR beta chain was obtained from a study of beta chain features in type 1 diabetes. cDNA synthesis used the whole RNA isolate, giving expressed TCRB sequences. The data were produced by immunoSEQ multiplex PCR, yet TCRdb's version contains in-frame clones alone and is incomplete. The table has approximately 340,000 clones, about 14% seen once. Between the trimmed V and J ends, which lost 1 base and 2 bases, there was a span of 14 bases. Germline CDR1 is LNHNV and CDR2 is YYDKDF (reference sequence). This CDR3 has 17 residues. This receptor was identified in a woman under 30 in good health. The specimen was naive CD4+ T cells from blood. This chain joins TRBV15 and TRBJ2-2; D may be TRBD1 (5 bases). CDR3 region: CATSRGVPGLNTGELFF. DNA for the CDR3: TGTGCCACCAGCAGAGGAGTCCCAGGGCTAAACACCGGGGAGCTGTTTTTT.